Each of the 16 T cell receptor beta chains below was sequenced from the same sample in a study of T-cell memory formation after mild COVID-19. MiXCR was run by TCRdb on the 5' RACE reads, yielding one entry per CDR3 protein. The table lists roughly 510,000 distinct CDR3 sequences, 17% of them singletons. Sequenced material: PBMCs or a T cell subset sorted from them (not recorded which). Receptors originate from an adult woman who had mild COVID-19 (a few samples of this study predate the infection). Cell type and time point are not known.

This sequence joins TRBV12-3 or TRBV12-4 and TRBJ2-2, with D perhaps TRBD1 (6 bases). There are 14 residues in the CDR3. Between the trimmed V and J ends, which lost 5 bases and 3 bases, there was a span of 10 bases. The CDR3 DNA reads as TGTGCCAGCAGTACAGGGTGGGACACCGGGGAGCTGTTTTTT. This sequence encodes CASSTGWDTGELFF.

The chain joins TRBV20-1 to TRBJ2-7, with 11 bases lining up with TRBD1. The CDR3 is made up of 14 amino acids. V lost 3 bases to trimming and J lost 4 bases; unmatched junction nucleotides: 5. CDR1 DFQATT and CDR2 SNEGSKA come from the germline V gene (reference sequence). The DNA for the CDR3 is TGCAGTGCTAGCCAGGACAGGGGGCGTTACGAGCAGTACTTC. It is translated as CSASQDRGRYEQYF.

The chain employs TRBV4-1 and TRBJ2-1, with 9 bases identical to TRBD1. CDR3 size: 14 residues. Germline values: CDR1 MGHRA, CDR2 YSYEKL. With 4 bases clipped from V and 8 bases from J, the junction kept 6 bases outside the gene matches. CDR3 protein: CASSLGDRDYEQFF. CDR3 in DNA: TGCGCCAGCAGCCTCGGGGACAGGGACTATGAGCAGTTCTTC.

This clonotype was picked up a small number of times. It is likely a read error, because the conserved phenylalanine at the end of the CDR3 is missing. The J gene is TRBJ1-4, the V gene TRBV4-1, with D hard to call. The CDR3 extends over 13 amino acids. The V gene lost 1 base and the J gene lost 4 bases, with 4 bases spanning the gap. Germline CDR1 MGHRA, CDR2 YSYEKL. The CDR3 sequence: CASSQAFNEKLFC. The DNA of the CDR3 is TGCGCCAGCAGCCAAGCTTTTAATGAAAAACTGTTTTGT.

The chain has TRBV19 and TRBJ2-3; 7 positions match TRBD1. The CDR3 runs to 16 residues. Germline CDR1 is LNHDA and CDR2 is SQIVND (reference sequence). The J segment lost 0 bases and the V segment lost 3 bases, leaving 6 bases of the junction unmatched. The DNA of the CDR3 is TGTGCCAGTAGTATCACCGGGACAGCCAGCACAGATACGCAGTATTTT. Translating it yields CASSITGTASTDTQYF.

This clonotype was observed a few times. The chain uses TRBV29-1 and TRBJ1-3; D gene ambiguous. Germline assignment: CDR1 SQVTM and CDR2 ANQGSEA. The CDR3 is 14 amino acids. V was cut by 4 bases and J by 0 bases, with 10 bases left in between. The CDR3 DNA reads as TGCAGCGTTGCGGACTTTCCCTCTGGAAACACCATATATTTT. Protein: CSVADFPSGNTIYF.

This clonotype was seen a handful of times. The chain couples TRBV7-2 to TRBJ2-2; TRBD1 matches at 8 bases. The CDR3 spans 15 residues. V lost 5 bases and J lost 1; bases outside the gene matches: 3. From germline, CDR1 is SGHTA and CDR2 FQGNSA. The CDR3, as DNA: TGTGCCAGCAGCGACAGGGGTAGGAACACCGGGGAGCTGTTTTTT. Its protein is CASSDRGRNTGELFF.

There are a few counts of this clonotype. The chain has TRBV28 and TRBJ1-5; D is unresolved. This CDR3 has 14 amino acids. Deletions cut 5 bases from V and 0 bases from J, with 8 bases between. Germline assignment: CDR1 MDHEN and CDR2 SYDVKM. The CDR3, as DNA: TGTGCCAGCAGTCCCCAGCATAGCAATCAGCCCCAGCATTTT. It encodes CASSPQHSNQPQHF.

V gene TRBV12-3 or TRBV12-4 combines with J gene TRBJ2-3; no clear D gene. There are 14 residues in the CDR3. Deletions cut 3 bases from V and 3 bases from J, with 10 bases between. Written as DNA, the CDR3 is TGTGCCAGCAGTTTCGTAGATTGGACAGATACGCAGTATTTT. Translated: CASSFVDWTDTQYF.

The chain is built from TRBV7-9 and TRBJ2-1; TRBD1 aligns across 8 bases. This CDR3 region has 13 residues. Trimming cost V 1 base and J 16 bases; bases outside gene matches: 9. Germline V gene data show CDR1 as SEHNR and CDR2 as FQNEAQ (reference sequence). CDR3 sequence: CASSLVLGQGNFF. DNA for the CDR3: TGTGCCAGCAGCTTAGTCCTCGGACAGGGTAATTTCTTC.

About this clonotype: This may be a read error, as it is one base from a much larger clone. The CDR3 nucleotides read TGTGACAGCAGTTTTGTCGAGGTAACTGAAGCTTTCTTT. This codes for CDSSFVEVTEAFF. The chain uses TRBV12-3 or TRBV12-4 and TRBJ1-1; D gene uncertain. The CDR3 consists of 13 residues.

The rearrangement uses TRBV12-3 or TRBV12-4 and TRBJ2-7; 8 bases agree with TRBD2. V lost 3 bases, J lost 2 bases, and 3 bases stayed unmatched. The CDR3 is 14 amino acids. CDR3 sequence: CASSFREGPYEQYF. The DNA for the CDR3 is TGTGCCAGCAGTTTCCGGGAGGGGCCCTACGAGCAGTACTTC.

This clonotype was found many times. The chain employs TRBV24-1 and TRBJ2-5; 10 bases match TRBD2. Germline CDR1 reads KGHDR; CDR2 reads SFDVKD. V shed 3 bases, J shed 2 bases, and the junction held 14 bases outside the gene matches. The CDR3 has 19 amino acids. The DNA of the CDR3 is TGTGCCACCAGTGATCCAGCGGGGGGGCCTTTTTTGGCACAAGAGACCCAGTACTTC. Translated, it gives CATSDPAGGPFLAQETQYF.

The rearrangement uses TRBV18 and TRBJ2-3; D perhaps matches TRBD1 (6 bases). Germline CDR1 is KGHSH and CDR2 is LQKENI. The ends were cut back, 0 bases at V and 6 bases at J, with 19 bases in the middle. The CDR3 is 17 residues long. The CDR3 DNA sequence: TGTGCCAGCTCACCACCGGGCGAAACAGGGTACGGCGATACGCAGTATTTT. This gives the protein CASSPPGETGYGDTQYF.

V and J are TRBV11-1 and TRBJ2-1; maybe TRBD2 (5 bases). The V end was cut by 1 base, the J end by 0 bases, with 16 bases between. The CDR3 has 18 residues. Germline lookup yields CDR1 SGHAT and CDR2 FQDESV (reference sequence). This CDR3 is CASSLEQPRGNSYNEQFF. CDR3 nucleotide sequence: TGTGCCAGCAGCTTAGAACAGCCACGAGGGAACTCCTACAATGAGCAGTTCTTC.

This clonotype was observed a few times. The chain is built from TRBV18 and TRBJ2-1, with a weak D call TRBD1 (5 bases). The ends were cut back, 8 bases at V and 7 bases at J, with 9 bases in the middle. Germline V gene sequence: CDR1 KGHSH, CDR2 LQKENI. This CDR3 is 11 amino acids long. CDR3 protein: CASQQDNEQFF. DNA of the CDR3: TGTGCCAGCCAACAGGATAATGAGCAGTTCTTC.